What follows are 13 T cell receptor beta chains derived from one specimen sequenced in a study of blood T cell repertoires in COVID-19. Measured with immunoSEQ multiplex PCR; TCRdb has only the in-frame clones, and not every one. Found here are about 240,000 clones, around three quarters of them singletons; the top ten hold about 3.1%. The material sequenced was peripheral blood. These receptors all stem from a woman older than 75 with acute or convalescent COVID-19.

The V and J genes are TRBV2 and TRBJ2-4; TRBD1 might be the D (5 bases). V was cut by 4 bases and J by 10 bases, with 11 bases left in between. The V gene's germline CDR1 is SNHLY and CDR2 FYNNEI. The CDR3 extends over 12 amino acids. The CDR3 here is CASSARANIQYF. DNA of the CDR3: TGTGCCAGCAGTGCCAGGGCTAATATTCAGTACTTC. Supplemented by reference TRBV2 and TRBJ2-4, the full variable domain reads EPEVTQTPSHQVTQMGQEVILRCVPISNHLYFYWYRQILGQKVEFLVSFYNNEISEKSEIFDDQFSVERPDGSNFTLKIRSTKLEDSAMYFCASSARANIQYFGAGTRLSVL.

This clone was picked up one time. V and J are TRBV4-1 and TRBJ1-6; D gene unclear. V was shortened by 3 bases and J by 3 bases, with 9 bases between the two germline ends. Germline CDR1 is MGHRA and CDR2 is YSYEKL. This CDR3 has 15 amino acids. CDR3 bases: TGCGCCAGCAGCCACCGGGGTATCTATAATTCACCCCTCCACTTT. Translated, it gives CASSHRGIYNSPLHF.

The chain is built from TRBV9 and TRBJ1-4; possibly TRBD1 for D (5 bases). Trimming cost V 0 bases and J 6 bases, with 12 bases left between them. This CDR3 is built from 15 residues. Germline-derived CDR1 and CDR2 are SGDLS and YYNGEE. The CDR3 sequence is CASSVDAGLDEKLFF. The DNA for the CDR3 is TGTGCCAGCAGCGTAGATGCGGGGCTCGATGAAAAACTGTTTTTT. Using reference TRBV9 and TRBJ1-4 for the parts outside the CDR3, the full variable domain is DSGVTQTPKHLITATGQRVTLRCSPRSGDLSVYWYQQSLDQGLQFLIQYYNGEERAKGNILERFSAQQFPDLHSELNLSSLELGDSALYFCASSVDAGLDEKLFFGSGTQLSVL.

This clone was detected ten times or more. The chain joins TRBV27 to TRBJ1-1; D gene unclear. The ends were cut back, 5 bases at V and 1 base at J, with 11 bases in the middle. Germline assignment: CDR1 MNHEY and CDR2 SMNVEV (reference sequence). The CDR3 sequence is 14 residues long. This CDR3 is CASSNYLTNTEAFF. For the CDR3, the DNA is TGTGCCAGCAGTAACTACCTGACGAACACTGAAGCTTTCTTT.

This clone was counted between two and nine times. This chain uses TRBV10-3 with TRBJ2-7; D is possibly TRBD1 (6 bases). V was pared by 4 bases and J by 2 bases, with 15 bases between. The CDR3 totals 15 residues. CDR1 and CDR2 (germline): ENHRY, SYGVKD. The CDR3 spells CAISVARGQPYEQYF. For the CDR3, the DNA is TGTGCCATCAGTGTCGCCAGGGGTCAGCCCTACGAGCAGTACTTC.

The chain is built from TRBV3-1 (or the pseudogene TRBV3-2) and TRBJ1-4, with D tentatively TRBD1 (5 bases). V lost 1 base and J lost 11, with 11 bases in between. Germline V CDR1 and CDR2: LGHDT, YNNKEL (reference sequence). This CDR3 spans 13 amino acids. CDR3 region: CASSQGAGQKLFF. DNA for the CDR3: TGTGCCAGCAGCCAAGGGGCAGGGCAGAAACTGTTTTTT.

This clone appeared once. The rearrangement joins TRBV6-5 to TRBJ2-7, with 7 bases fitting TRBD2. After removal of 5 bases from V and 3 bases from J, the junction contained 7 bases not matched to a gene. Germline lookup yields CDR1 MNHEY and CDR2 SVGAGI. The CDR3 runs to 14 residues. The chain's CDR3 is CASSPHREVYEQYF. CDR3 DNA: TGTGCCAGCAGTCCCCATCGGGAGGTCTACGAGCAGTACTTC.

This clone turned up a few times. This chain joins TRBV6-2 or TRBV6-3 and TRBJ1-5; TRBD1 is a possible D gene (6 bases). Between the trimmed V and J ends, which lost 2 bases and 5 bases, there was a span of 13 bases. CDR1 is MNHEY and CDR2 is SVGEGT in the germline V gene. CDR3 length: 15 amino acids. The CDR3 nucleotides read TGTGCCAGCAGTTACGCAGGGGCGCCCGATCAGCCCCAGCATTTT. Protein: CASSYAGAPDQPQHF.

This clone was picked up a small number of times. The genes are TRBV6-2 or TRBV6-3 and TRBJ2-5, with 10 nucleotides matching TRBD2. V dropped 2 bases and J dropped 4; count of bases not matched to a gene: 7. The CDR3 sequence is 16 residues long. Germline V CDR1 and CDR2: MNHEY, SVGEGT. CDR3 sequence reads: CASSYEMVAGGETQYF. CDR3 bases: TGTGCCAGCAGTTACGAAATGGTAGCGGGAGGAGAGACCCAGTACTTC.

This chain joins TRBV12-3 or TRBV12-4 and TRBJ1-2; TRBD1 is a possible D gene (6 bases). Trimming took 3 bases from V and 7 from J, leaving 12 bases between them. This CDR3 has 13 amino acids. CDR3 sequence (DNA): TGTGCCAGCAGTTTGGGGGGGCCCGGTGGCTACACCTTC. It encodes CASSLGGPGGYTF.

The rearrangement links TRBV27 to TRBJ2-3; 13 bases agree with TRBD2. The CDR3 is made up of 19 amino acids. J lost 4 bases, V lost 3 bases, and 13 bases had no gene match. Germline lookup yields CDR1 MNHEY and CDR2 SMNVEV (reference sequence). The CDR3 reads CASSFKAERTSGRPDTQYF. CDR3 bases: TGTGCCAGCAGTTTTAAGGCGGAACGGACTAGCGGGAGACCAGATACGCAGTATTTT.

The CDR3 nucleotides are TGTGCCAGCAGCCGACAGATGCCCGAGAACACTGAAGCTTTCTTT. Translation: CASSRQMPENTEAFF. V and J are TRBV6-5 and TRBJ1-1; D might be TRBD1 (5 bases). The CDR3 spans 15 residues. Trimming shortened V by 6 bases and J by 1 base, and 15 bases separated the two germline ends. CDR1 and CDR2 (germline): MNHEY, SVGAGI.

V is TRBV6-5 and J is TRBJ1-2; possible D gene TRBD1, 5 bases. CDR3 length equals 11 residues. In germline, CDR1 is MNHEY, CDR2 SVGAGI. Trimming shortened V by 11 bases and J by 8 bases, and 15 bases separated the two germline ends. In nucleotides, the CDR3 is TGTGCCGTACGGTCTAAGGGGGGCTACACCTTC. It is translated as CAVRSKGGYTF.